The sequence of this TCR beta chain was determined in a study of beta chain features in type 1 diabetes. Background on the study: Examined across all samples were almost 110 million sorted cells. Study observations and caveats: Diminished insertions and augmented deletions at VDJ junctions characterized type 1 diabetes patients. TCRB CDR3s from Type 1 diabetes patients were moderately but significantly shorter in all four CD4+ subsets.

Trimming removed 4 bases from V and 5 bases from J, with 22 bases in between. This CDR3 is 17 amino acids long. Germline lookup yields CDR1 MGHRA and CDR2 YSYEKL. Regarding this clone: Its antigen is still unknown.

Investigators reverse transcribed all isolated RNA, so they sequenced expressed TCRB transcripts. Data came from immunoSEQ multiplex PCR; TCRdb stores just in-frame clones and leaves some out. The table lists roughly 700,000 clones, roughly an eighth of them singletons, with about 0.02% in the top ten. Markers CD45RO/CCR7/CD25/CD127/CD95/CD27 served to sort CD4+ naive, central memory, regulatory and stem cell-like memory cells. This TCR was sampled from a man between 18 and 29 years old with type 1 diabetes. Sequenced input: naive CD4+ T cells from blood. The chain is built from TRBV4-1 and TRBJ2-3; possibly TRBD2 for D (6 bases). This chain's CDR3 is CASSPPWGGEAGDTQYF. Written as DNA, the CDR3 is TGCGCCAGCAGCCCCCCTTGGGGCGGGGAAGCGGGAGATACGCAGTATTTT.